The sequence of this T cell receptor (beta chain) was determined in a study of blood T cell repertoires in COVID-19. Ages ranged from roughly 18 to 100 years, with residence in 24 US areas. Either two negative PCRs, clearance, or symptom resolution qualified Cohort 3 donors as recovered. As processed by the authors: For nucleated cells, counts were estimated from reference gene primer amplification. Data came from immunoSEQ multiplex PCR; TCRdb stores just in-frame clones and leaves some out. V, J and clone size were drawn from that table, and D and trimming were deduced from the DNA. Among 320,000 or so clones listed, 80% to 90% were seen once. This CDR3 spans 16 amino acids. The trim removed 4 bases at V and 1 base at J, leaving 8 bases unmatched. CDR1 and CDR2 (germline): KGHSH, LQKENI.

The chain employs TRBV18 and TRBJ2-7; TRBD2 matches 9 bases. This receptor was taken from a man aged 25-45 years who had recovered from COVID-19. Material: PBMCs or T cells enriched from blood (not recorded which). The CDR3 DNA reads TGTGCCAGCTCACGGGCCCTAGCGGGGCGATCCTACGAGCAGTACTTC. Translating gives CASSRALAGRSYEQYF.